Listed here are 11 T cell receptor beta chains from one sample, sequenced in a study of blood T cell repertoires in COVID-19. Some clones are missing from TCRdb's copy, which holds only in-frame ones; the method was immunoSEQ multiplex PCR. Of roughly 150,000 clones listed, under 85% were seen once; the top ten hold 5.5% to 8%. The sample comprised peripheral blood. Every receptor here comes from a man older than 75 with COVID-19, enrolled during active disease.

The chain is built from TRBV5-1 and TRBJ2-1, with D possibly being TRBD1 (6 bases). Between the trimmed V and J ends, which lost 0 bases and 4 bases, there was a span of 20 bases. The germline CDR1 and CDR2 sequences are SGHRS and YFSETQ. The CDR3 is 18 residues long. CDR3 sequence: CASSLGPPPQGPYNEQFF. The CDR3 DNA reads TGCGCCAGCAGCTTGGGACCCCCACCTCAGGGGCCTTACAATGAGCAGTTCTTC.

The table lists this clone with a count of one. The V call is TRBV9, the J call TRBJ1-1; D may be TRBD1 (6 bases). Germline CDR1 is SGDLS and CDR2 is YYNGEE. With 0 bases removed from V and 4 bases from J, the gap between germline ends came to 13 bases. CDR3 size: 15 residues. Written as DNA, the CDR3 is TGTGCCAGCAGCGTAGCGCATCCAGGGGCCACTGAAGCTTTCTTT. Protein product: CASSVAHPGATEAFF.

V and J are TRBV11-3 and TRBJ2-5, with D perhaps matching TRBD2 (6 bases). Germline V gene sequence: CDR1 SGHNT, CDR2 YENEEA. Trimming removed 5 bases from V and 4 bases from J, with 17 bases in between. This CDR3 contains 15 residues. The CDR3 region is CASSPRIAAIETQYF. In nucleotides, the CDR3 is TGTGCCAGCAGCCCGAGGATAGCGGCGATAGAGACCCAGTACTTC.

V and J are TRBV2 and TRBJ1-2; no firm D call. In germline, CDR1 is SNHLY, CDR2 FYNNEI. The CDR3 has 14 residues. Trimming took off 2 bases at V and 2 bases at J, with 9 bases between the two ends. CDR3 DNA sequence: TGTGCCAGCAGTGAATGGCGGGGAAACTATGGCTACACCTTC. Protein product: CASSEWRGNYGYTF.

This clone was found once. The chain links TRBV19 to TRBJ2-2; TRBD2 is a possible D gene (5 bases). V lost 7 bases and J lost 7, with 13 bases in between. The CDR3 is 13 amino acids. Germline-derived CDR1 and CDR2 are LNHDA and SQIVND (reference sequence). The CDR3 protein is CASTALDHGELFF. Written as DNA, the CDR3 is TGTGCCAGTACCGCACTAGATCACGGGGAGCTGTTTTTT.

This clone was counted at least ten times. The CDR3 protein is CASSETPRQPQHF. The CDR3, as DNA: TGTGCCAGCAGTGAAACTCCCAGGCAGCCCCAGCATTTT. The V and J genes are TRBV6-1 and TRBJ1-5; D ambiguous. Trimming took 2 bases from V and 7 from J, leaving 9 bases between them. The CDR3 totals 13 residues. Germline V lookup: CDR1 MNHNS, CDR2 SASEGT.

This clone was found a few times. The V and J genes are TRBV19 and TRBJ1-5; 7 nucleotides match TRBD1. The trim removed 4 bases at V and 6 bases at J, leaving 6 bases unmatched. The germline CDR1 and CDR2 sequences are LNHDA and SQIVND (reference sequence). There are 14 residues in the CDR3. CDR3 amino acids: CASSSRQGSQPQHF. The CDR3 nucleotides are TGTGCCAGTAGTAGCCGACAGGGAAGTCAGCCCCAGCATTTT.

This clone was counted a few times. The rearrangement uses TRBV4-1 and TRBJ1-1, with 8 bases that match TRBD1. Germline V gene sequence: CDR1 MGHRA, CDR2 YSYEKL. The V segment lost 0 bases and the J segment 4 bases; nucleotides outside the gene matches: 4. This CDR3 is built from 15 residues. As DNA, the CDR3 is TGCGCCAGCAGCCAAGAATTCACAGGGGGCACTGAAGCTTTCTTT. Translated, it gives CASSQEFTGGTEAFF.

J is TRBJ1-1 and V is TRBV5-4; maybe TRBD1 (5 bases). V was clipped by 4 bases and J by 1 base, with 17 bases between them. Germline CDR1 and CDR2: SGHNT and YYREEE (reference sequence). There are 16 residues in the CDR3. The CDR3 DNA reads TGTGCCAGCAGCGCGGGGGGGGTTTCCCCGAACACTGAAGCTTTCTTT. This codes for CASSAGGVSPNTEAFF.

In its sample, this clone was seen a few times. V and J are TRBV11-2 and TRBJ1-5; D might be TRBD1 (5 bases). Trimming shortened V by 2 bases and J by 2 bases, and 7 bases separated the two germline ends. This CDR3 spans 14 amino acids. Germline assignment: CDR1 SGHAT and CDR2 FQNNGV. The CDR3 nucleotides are TGTGCCAGCAGCTTACAGGGCGGCAATCAGCCCCAGCATTTT. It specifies CASSLQGGNQPQHF.

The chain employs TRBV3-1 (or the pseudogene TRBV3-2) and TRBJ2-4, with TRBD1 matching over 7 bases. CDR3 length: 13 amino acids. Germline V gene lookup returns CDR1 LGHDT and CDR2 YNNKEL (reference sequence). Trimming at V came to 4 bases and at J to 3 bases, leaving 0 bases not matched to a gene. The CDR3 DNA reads TGTGCCAGCAGCCGGGACAGCAAAAACATTCAGTACTTC. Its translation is CASSRDSKNIQYF.